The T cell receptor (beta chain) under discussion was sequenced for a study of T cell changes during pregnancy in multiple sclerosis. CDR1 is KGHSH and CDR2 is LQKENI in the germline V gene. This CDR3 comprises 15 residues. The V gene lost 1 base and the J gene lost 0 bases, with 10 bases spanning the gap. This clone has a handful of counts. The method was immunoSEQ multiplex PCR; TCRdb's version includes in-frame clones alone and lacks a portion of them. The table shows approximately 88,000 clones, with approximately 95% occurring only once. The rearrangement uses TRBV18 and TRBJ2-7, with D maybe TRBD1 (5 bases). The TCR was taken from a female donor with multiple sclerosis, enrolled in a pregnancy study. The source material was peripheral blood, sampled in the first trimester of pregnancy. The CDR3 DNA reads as TGTGCCAGCTCACCACAATCGACAGCCTCCTACGAGCAGTACTTC. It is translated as CASSPQSTASYEQYF. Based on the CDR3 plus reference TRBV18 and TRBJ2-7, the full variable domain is NAGVMQNPRHLVRRRGQEARLRCSPMKGHSHVYWYRQLPEEGLKFMVYLQKENIIDESGMPKERFSAEFPKEGPSILRIQQVVRGDSAAYFCASSPQSTASYEQYFGPGTRLTVT.